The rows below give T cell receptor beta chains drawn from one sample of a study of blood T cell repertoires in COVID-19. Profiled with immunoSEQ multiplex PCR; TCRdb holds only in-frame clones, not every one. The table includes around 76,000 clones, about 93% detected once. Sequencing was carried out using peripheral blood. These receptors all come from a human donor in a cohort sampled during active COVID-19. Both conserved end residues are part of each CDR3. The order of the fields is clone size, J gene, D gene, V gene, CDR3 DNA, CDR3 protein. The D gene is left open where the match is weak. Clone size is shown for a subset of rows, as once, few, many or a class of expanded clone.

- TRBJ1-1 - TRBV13 TGTGCCAGCAGCTTAAAATTGGGGAGGGAAGCTTTCTTT CASSLKLGREAFF
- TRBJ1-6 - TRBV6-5 TGTGCCAGCAAAGCGGGACCCTATAATTCACCCCTCCACTTT CASKAGPYNSPLHF
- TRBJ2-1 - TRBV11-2 TGTGCCAGCAGCCTGGGCGGGGCCCTGGGGGAGCAGTTCTTC CASSLGGALGEQFF
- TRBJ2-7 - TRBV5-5 TGTGCCAGCACCGGGACAATTTTCTACGAGCAGTACTTC CASTGTIFYEQYF
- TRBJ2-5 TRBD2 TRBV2 TGTGCCAGCAGTGAAGGGACTAGCGGGGCAGAGACCCAGTACTTC CASSEGTSGAETQYF
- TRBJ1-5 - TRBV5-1 TGCGCCAGCAGTGAGGGTCCAGATCAGCCCCAGCATTTT CASSEGPDQPQHF
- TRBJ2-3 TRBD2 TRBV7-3 TGTGCCAGCAGCTCTGGACTAGCGGGGGGGCGTCGGACAGATACGCAGTATTTT CASSSGLAGGRRTDTQYF
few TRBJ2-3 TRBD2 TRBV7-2 TGTGCCAGCAGCCCTAGCGGGGGGGCAGATACGCAGTATTTT CASSPSGGADTQYF
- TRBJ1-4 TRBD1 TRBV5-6 TGTGCCAGCAGCCCCGACAGGGGCAGGGCTAATGAAAAACTGTTTTTT CASSPDRGRANEKLFF
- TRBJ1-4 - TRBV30 TGTGCCTGGAGCCTCGGGGGGGTGTTAAATGAAAAACTGTTTTTT CAWSLGGVLNEKLFF
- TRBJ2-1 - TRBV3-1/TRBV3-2 TGTGCCAGCAGCCTTCTTGTCAGGGCCTCCTACAATGAGCAGTTCTTC CASSLLVRASYNEQFF
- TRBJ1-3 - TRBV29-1 TGCAGCGTAAGACAGAGCCGCTCTGGAAACACCATATATTTT CSVRQSRSGNTIYF
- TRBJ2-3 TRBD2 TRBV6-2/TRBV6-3 TGTGCCAGCAGTTCCGCTGGAGCGGGGGTTCAGACGCAGTATTTT CASSSAGAGVQTQYF
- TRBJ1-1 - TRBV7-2 TGTGCCAGCAGCTTAGGTGGCGGAGACACTGAAGCTTTCTTT CASSLGGGDTEAFF